What follows are 30 T cell receptor beta chains derived from one specimen sequenced in a study of cytomegalovirus exposure and HLA in healthy donors. Clones were sequenced by immunoSEQ multiplex PCR, and TCRdb holds only the in-frame ones, with some missing. Counted here are roughly 260,000 clones, roughly 89% occurring once; the ten biggest clones make up roughly 0.38%. The sequenced material came from PBMCs. These receptors came from a woman aged 18-35 years in good health and CMV-seronegative.

The J gene is TRBJ2-7, the V gene TRBV20-1, with D maybe TRBD1 (6 bases). V lost 1 base to trimming and J lost 6 bases, with 7 bases between them. The germline V gene encodes CDR1 DFQATT and CDR2 SNEGSKA (reference sequence). CDR3 length equals 11 residues. CDR3 in amino acids: CSARGGREQYV. CDR3 DNA sequence: TGCAGTGCTAGAGGGGGGCGCGAGCAGTACGTC.

The genes are TRBV5-1 and TRBJ1-2, with TRBD1 matching over 9 bases. CDR3 length: 16 residues. CDR1 and CDR2 from the germline V gene are SGHRS and YFSETQ. Trimming removed 4 bases from V and 2 bases from J; junction bases left unmatched: 9. CDR3 DNA sequence: TGCGCCAGCAGCAGGGACAGGGAGGTATCGAACTATGGCTACACCTTC. Translating gives CASSRDREVSNYGYTF.

The chain joins TRBV7-2 to TRBJ1-6; D gene ambiguous. The CDR3 is 13 amino acids. V lost 5 bases, J lost 10 bases, and 12 bases lay in between. The germline V gene has CDR1 SGHTA and CDR2 FQGNSA. The DNA of the CDR3 is TGTGCCAGCAGCCGTATAGCGTTCTCACCCCTCCACTTT. This gives the protein CASSRIAFSPLHF.

The V call is TRBV10-3, the J call TRBJ1-2; 7 nucleotides match TRBD1. Germline V gene data show CDR1 as ENHRY and CDR2 as SYGVKD. The CDR3 length is 15 residues. After removal of 9 bases from V and 2 bases from J, the junction contained 12 bases not matched to a gene. The CDR3 bases are TGTGCCATTACTGACTTGGGGGGACAGAACTATGGCTACACCTTC. Translation gives CAITDLGGQNYGYTF.

The V call is TRBV29-1, the J call TRBJ2-3; D uncertain. CDR1 is SQVTM, CDR2 ANQGSEA, per germline. V was shortened by 8 bases and J by 1 base, with 10 bases between the two germline ends. There are 12 residues in the CDR3. The CDR3 region is CSSVEGTDTQYF. CDR3 sequence (DNA): TGCAGCTCCGTAGAGGGCACAGATACGCAGTATTTT.

The chain couples TRBV2 to TRBJ2-1; TRBD1 matches at 9 bases. Losses at the gene ends were 6 bases for V and 12 bases for J; bases not matched to a gene: 9. This CDR3 comprises 13 residues. Per germline, CDR1 SNHLY and CDR2 FYNNEI. CDR3 in DNA: TGTGCCAGCAGACTTCCTAGGGACAGGGTGCAGTTCTTC. It is translated as CASRLPRDRVQFF.

The chain couples TRBV19 to TRBJ2-7; D call uncertain. The CDR3 spans 16 residues. CDR1 and CDR2 (germline): LNHDA, SQIVND (reference sequence). Trimming removed 0 bases from V and 7 bases from J, with 19 bases in between. This CDR3 reads CASSIDLTARIGEQYF. For the CDR3, the DNA is TGTGCCAGTAGTATAGATCTTACGGCTAGAATCGGGGAGCAGTACTTC.

The V and J genes are TRBV4-1 and TRBJ2-7; D is ambiguous. The length of the CDR3 is 15 residues. V lost 7 bases, J lost 5 bases, and 21 bases lay in between. Germline CDR1 reads MGHRA; CDR2 reads YSYEKL. The CDR3 region is CASNGKHARNHEQYV. The CDR3 region has the DNA TGCGCCAGCAACGGTAAACACGCCAGGAACCACGAGCAGTACGTC.

This clone was recorded once. V usage is TRBV7-9 and J usage is TRBJ1-4; TRBD1 matches at 7 bases. J gave up 3 bases and V 6 bases, and 1 base lay outside the gene matches. This CDR3 is 13 amino acids long. Germline CDR1 reads SEHNR; CDR2 reads FQNEAQ (reference sequence). CDR3 loop: CASRGQANEKLFF. Written as DNA, the CDR3 is TGTGCCAGCAGAGGACAGGCTAATGAAAAACTGTTTTTT.

The gene calls are TRBV6-6 and TRBJ1-4, with 8 bases identical to TRBD1. The germline gives CDR1 MNHNY, CDR2 SVGAGI (reference sequence). CDR3 length equals 16 residues. J lost 10 bases, V lost 5 bases, and 15 bases had no gene match. The CDR3 coding sequence is TGTGCCAGCAGTCCACCGACCGGGACAGGCTACGGAAAACTGTTTTTT. Translation gives CASSPPTGTGYGKLFF.

This clone turned up a few times. Mismatch with germline at one junction end may stem from a read error. The chain uses TRBV7-8 and TRBJ1-6; no clear D gene. This CDR3 spans 13 amino acids. The germline V gene encodes CDR1 SGHVS and CDR2 FQNEAQ. CDR3 bases: TGTGCCAGCAGCTTAGCCCTTAATACACCCCTCCACTTT. Encoded protein: CASSLALNTPLHF.

This chain joins TRBV11-2 and TRBJ2-2, with D maybe TRBD1 (6 bases). CDR1 SGHAT and CDR2 FQNNGV come from the germline V gene. Trimming left V 5 bases short and J 2 bases short, with 9 bases between. The CDR3 length is 14 residues. The CDR3 here is CASSVQGNTGELFF. CDR3 DNA sequence: TGTGCCAGCAGCGTACAGGGTAACACCGGGGAGCTGTTTTTT. Together with reference TRBV11-2 and TRBJ2-2, the CDR3 gives the full variable domain: EAGVAQSPRYKIIEKRQSVAFWCNPISGHATLYWYQQILGQGPKLLIQFQNNGVVDDSQLPKDRFSAERLKGVDSTLKIQPAKLEDSAVYLCASSVQGNTGELFFGEGSRLTVL.

This clone occurred once. The chain joins TRBV9 to TRBJ1-1, with D maybe TRBD1 (6 bases). Trimming left V 3 bases short and J 7 bases short, with 16 bases between. Germline values: CDR1 SGDLS, CDR2 YYNGEE. The CDR3 has 14 residues. CDR3 bases: TGTGCCAGCAGCGAAGGGCTAAAACAGGGTGAAGCTTTCTTT. Protein: CASSEGLKQGEAFF.

This clone was seen a single time. The V gene is TRBV7-3, the J gene TRBJ2-3; 7 bases are a match to TRBD1. Germline V gene data show CDR1 as SGHTA and CDR2 as FQGTGA. Trimming took 1 base from V and 11 from J; bases not matched to a gene: 24. This CDR3 is built from 19 residues. The CDR3, as DNA: TGTGCCAGCAGCTTAAAGCCACCTCAGACAGGGAGTGGGGTTTACAGGCAGTATTTT. It encodes CASSLKPPQTGSGVYRQYF.

This chain connects TRBV10-3 to TRBJ2-7; a possible D gene is TRBD1 (6 bases). Looked up from germline, CDR1 is ENHRY and CDR2 is SYGVKD. CDR3 size: 13 residues. Trimming cost V 7 bases and J 6 bases, with 16 bases left between them. The CDR3 DNA reads TGTGCCATCAACACGGACAGAACGGGCGAGCAGTACTTC. It translates to CAINTDRTGEQYF.

V is TRBV6-4 and J is TRBJ2-2, with TRBD1 matching over 8 bases. Germline assignment: CDR1 MRHNA and CDR2 SNTAGT. V dropped 0 bases and J dropped 6; count of bases not matched to a gene: 0. This CDR3 is 14 amino acids long. The CDR3 loop reads CASSDSTGAGELFF. Here the CDR3 DNA reads TGTGCCAGCAGTGACTCGACAGGGGCCGGGGAGCTGTTTTTT.

The rearrangement joins TRBV5-4 to TRBJ1-2, with 7 bases aligning to TRBD1. The CDR3 totals 14 residues. The V and J ends lost 4 bases and 3 bases, in that order; junction bases with no gene match: 6. From germline, CDR1 is SGHNT and CDR2 YYREEE (reference sequence). The CDR3 DNA is TGTGCCAGCAGCCCCCCCGACAGGGACTATGGCTACACCTTC. This gives the protein CASSPPDRDYGYTF.

DNA of the CDR3: TGCGCCAGCAGCCAAGATGAGGACAGGACGCAGTATTTT. It specifies CASSQDEDRTQYF. This chain uses TRBV4-3 with TRBJ2-3; TRBD1 matches 7 bases. Germline V CDR1 and CDR2: LGHNA, YSLEER. Losses at the gene ends were 0 bases for V and 9 bases for J; bases not matched to a gene: 3. CDR3 length: 13 residues.

This chain connects TRBV6-5 to TRBJ1-2, with 7 positions matching TRBD1. Germline V CDR1 and CDR2: MNHEY, SVGAGI. With V trimmed by 5 bases and J by 8 bases, 8 bases remained unmatched. The CDR3 sequence is 13 residues long. The CDR3 DNA follows: TGTGCCAGCAGTCCTAACAGGGGTGGAGGCTACACCTTC. Translated: CASSPNRGGGYTF.

This clone was seen just once. The rearrangement uses TRBV5-1 and TRBJ2-4; 7 bases fit TRBD1. In germline, CDR1 is SGHRS, CDR2 YFSETQ. V trimming: 2 bases; J trimming: 3 bases; junction bases outside the gene matches: 8. CDR3 length: 16 residues. The CDR3 nucleotides read TGCGCCAGCAGCTTTGAAGGGGGCGCGGTCAAAAACATTCAGTACTTC. It yields the protein CASSFEGGAVKNIQYF.

V and J are TRBV14 and TRBJ2-2; 7 bases map to TRBD2. From germline, CDR1 is SGHDN and CDR2 FVKESK. The CDR3 has 13 amino acids. V lost 7 bases and J lost 4; bases outside the gene matches: 3. As DNA, the CDR3 is TGTGCCAGCAAGACGGGGGGCACCGGGGAGCTGTTTTTT. It specifies CASKTGGTGELFF.

The J gene is TRBJ1-1, the V gene TRBV2; maybe TRBD1 (6 bases). The germline V gene has CDR1 SNHLY and CDR2 FYNNEI. The germline V and J ends were trimmed by 5 bases and 4 bases, with 14 bases remaining between them. CDR3 length: 14 amino acids. CDR3 DNA: TGTGCCAGCAGTCCAACTACAGGGTTCACTGAAGCTTTCTTT. This codes for CASSPTTGFTEAFF.

This chain connects TRBV4-1 to TRBJ1-1, with 7 bases that match TRBD1. The CDR3 has 15 amino acids. Unmatched junction bases numbered 14, after V lost 0 bases and J lost 13 bases. Germline values: CDR1 MGHRA, CDR2 YSYEKL. The CDR3 reads CASSQDIGDRVYHFF. The CDR3 region has the DNA TGCGCCAGCAGCCAAGATATAGGAGACAGGGTTTATCATTTCTTT.

The gene calls are TRBV7-9 and TRBJ1-1, with 7 positions matching TRBD1. The V and J ends lost 4 bases and 4 bases, in that order; junction bases with no gene match: 9. Per the germline V gene, CDR1 is SEHNR and CDR2 is FQNEAQ (reference sequence). The CDR3 covers 15 residues. This CDR3 reads CASSSGQTRFTEAFF. The CDR3 DNA is TGTGCCAGCAGCTCGGGACAGACAAGATTCACTGAAGCTTTCTTT. The complete variable domain, with remaining parts taken from reference TRBV7-9 and TRBJ1-1, reads DTGVSQNPRHKITKRGQNVTFRCDPISEHNRLYWYRQTLGQGPEFLTYFQNEAQLEKSRLLSDRFSAERPKGSFSTLEIQRTEQGDSAMYLCASSSGQTRFTEAFFGQGTRLTVV.

The chain carries TRBV28 and TRBJ2-7; 8 nucleotides match TRBD1. This CDR3 is 13 amino acids long. The V and J ends lost 7 bases and 6 bases, in that order; junction bases with no gene match: 8. Looked up from germline, CDR1 is MDHEN and CDR2 is SYDVKM. The CDR3 is CASNLQGAGEQYF. CDR3 sequence (DNA): TGTGCCAGCAACCTCCAGGGGGCCGGCGAGCAGTACTTC. Full variable domain (rest looked up from reference TRBV28 and TRBJ2-7): DVKVTQSSRYLVKRTGEKVFLECVQDMDHENMFWYRQDPGLGLRLIYFSYDVKMKEKGDIPEGYSVSREKKERFSLILESASTNQTSMYLCASNLQGAGEQYFGPGTRLTVT.

The J gene is TRBJ2-1, the V gene TRBV7-9; 7 nucleotides agree with TRBD1. This CDR3 comprises 15 residues. V lost 1 base, J lost 5 bases, and 5 bases stayed unmatched. Looked up from germline, CDR1 is SEHNR and CDR2 is FQNEAQ (reference sequence). The DNA for the CDR3 is TGTGCCAGCAGCTTAGTGGTTAGGGGGCACAATGAGCAGTTCTTC. Amino acids: CASSLVVRGHNEQFF.

The V and J genes are TRBV6-5 and TRBJ2-7; D possibly corresponds to TRBD1 (6 bases). This CDR3 region has 15 residues. The germline V and J ends were trimmed by 2 bases and 3 bases, with 14 bases remaining between them. From germline, CDR1 is MNHEY and CDR2 SVGAGI. The CDR3 region has the DNA TGTGCCAGCAGTTACACAGCGGAACAGGGCTACGAGCAGTACTTC. Its protein product is CASSYTAEQGYEQYF.

V and J are TRBV7-2 and TRBJ2-3; 8 bases map to TRBD1. Germline assignment: CDR1 SGHTA and CDR2 FQGNSA. J was trimmed by 0 bases and V by 8 bases; bases with no gene match: 10. The CDR3 spans 16 residues. The CDR3 sequence is CASGRQGNPSTDTQYF. CDR3 coding DNA: TGTGCCAGCGGACGACAGGGGAACCCTAGCACAGATACGCAGTATTTT. Filled out from reference TRBV7-2 and TRBJ2-3, the complete variable domain reads GAGVSQSPSNKVTEKGKDVELRCDPISGHTALYWYRQSLGQGLEFLIYFQGNSAPDKSGLPSDRFSAERTGGSVSTLTIQRTQQEDSAVYLCASGRQGNPSTDTQYFGPGTRLTVL.

This clone has just one count. The chain carries TRBV2 and TRBJ1-6; 7 nucleotides match TRBD1. The junction had 13 bases not matched to a gene; V was cut back by 7 bases and J by 4 bases. CDR1 and CDR2 from the germline V gene are SNHLY and FYNNEI. The CDR3 has 17 amino acids. The DNA for the CDR3 is TGTGCCAGCAAACCGAGTGCCGGGACAGCGTATAATTCACCCCTCCACTTT. This translates into CASKPSAGTAYNSPLHF.

The rearrangement uses TRBV7-8 and TRBJ1-6; 8 positions match TRBD1. The CDR3 covers 16 residues. Per germline, CDR1 SGHVS and CDR2 FQNEAQ. With 5 bases clipped from V and 7 bases from J, the junction kept 10 bases outside the gene matches. The CDR3 spells CASSPLVDRGNSPLHF. The CDR3 DNA reads as TGTGCCAGCAGCCCATTAGTCGACAGGGGCAATTCACCCCTCCACTTT.